This T cell receptor beta chain came from a study of shared clonotypes between healthy human individuals. CD45RO-negative, CCR7-selected cells formed the naive CD8 fraction, which excluded terminally differentiated effector memory CD45RA+ cells. All participating donors were Caucasian adults from Nashville, Tennessee. The CDR3 is 15 residues long. Germline V gene lookup returns CDR1 SGHTA and CDR2 FQGNSA. Trimming stripped 3 bases from V and 6 bases from J, with 15 bases between. Clones were read by immunoSEQ multiplex PCR, and TCRdb kept only the in-frame ones, dropping some. The sample carries millions of clones, over 85% recorded once.

This clonotype originated in a man in his late teens or twenties in good health. Sample: naive CD8+ T cells sorted from blood. The chain joins TRBV7-2 to TRBJ2-1; the D gene is possibly TRBD2 (5 bases). CDR3 region: CASSLVEGFVNEQFF. The CDR3 nucleotides read TGTGCCAGCAGCTTGGTAGAGGGATTCGTCAATGAGCAGTTCTTC.